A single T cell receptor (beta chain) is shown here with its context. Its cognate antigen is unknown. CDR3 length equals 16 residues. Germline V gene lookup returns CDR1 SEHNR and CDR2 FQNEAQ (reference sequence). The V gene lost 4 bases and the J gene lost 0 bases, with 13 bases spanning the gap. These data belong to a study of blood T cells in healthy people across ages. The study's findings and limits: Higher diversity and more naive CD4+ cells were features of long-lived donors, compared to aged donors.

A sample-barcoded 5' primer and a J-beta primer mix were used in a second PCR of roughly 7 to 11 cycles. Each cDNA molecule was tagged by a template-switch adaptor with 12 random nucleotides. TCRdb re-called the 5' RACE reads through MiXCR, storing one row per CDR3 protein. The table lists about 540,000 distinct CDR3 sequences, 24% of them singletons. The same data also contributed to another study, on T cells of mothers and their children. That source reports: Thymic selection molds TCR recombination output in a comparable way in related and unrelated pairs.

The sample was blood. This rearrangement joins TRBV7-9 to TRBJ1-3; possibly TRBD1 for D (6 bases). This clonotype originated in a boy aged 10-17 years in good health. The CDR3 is CASSSNRAISGNTIYF. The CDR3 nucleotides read TGTGCCAGCAGCTCTAACAGGGCGATCTCTGGAAACACCATATATTTT.